Below, 11 T cell receptor beta chains from the same sample are listed, as sequenced in a study of blood T cell repertoires in COVID-19 (dated by TCRdb to 2020 to 2021). The library was made by the immunoSEQ multiplex PCR assay. TCRdb provides this immuneACCESS table in a form limited to in-frame rearrangements. Some clones are lacking; in checked studies, under half of them reflect an unresolved V gene, and why the rest are absent is not known. The sample table holds a few hundred thousand clones, of which approximately 84% were seen once. About 2.7% of the sample rests with the top ten. Sequenced: PBMCs or T cells enriched from blood (not recorded which). Every receptor here comes from a woman aged 25-40 years who had recovered from COVID-19.

The V gene is TRBV9, the J gene TRBJ2-3, with TRBD2 identical over 10 bases. V lost 0 bases and J lost 0; bases outside the gene matches: 13. There are 20 residues in the CDR3. CDR1 is SGDLS, CDR2 YYNGEE, per germline. The CDR3: CASSVATLSGGATSTDTQYF. CDR3 nucleotides: TGTGCCAGCAGCGTAGCTACGTTGAGCGGGGGGGCCACTAGCACAGATACGCAGTATTTT.

J is TRBJ2-3 and V is TRBV5-1; TRBD2 agrees at 8 bases. Per germline, CDR1 SGHRS and CDR2 YFSETQ. The CDR3 contains 14 residues. Trimming removed 4 bases from V and 5 bases from J; junction bases left unmatched: 6. The CDR3 DNA reads as TGCGCCAGCAGCCCTGGGACTAGGGAAGATACGCAGTATTTT. Amino acids: CASSPGTREDTQYF.

Note on this clone: At the DNA level, this CDR3 is encoded by other sequences in the same sample as well. This rearrangement joins TRBV5-1 to TRBJ2-7; TRBD1 agrees at 9 bases. V lost 0 bases and J lost 2; bases outside the gene matches: 6. The germline CDR1 and CDR2 sequences are SGHRS and YFSETQ. CDR3 length: 16 amino acids. CDR3 bases: TGCGCCAGCAGCTTGGCACCGGGACAGGGAGCCTACGAGCAGTACTTC. This codes for CASSLAPGQGAYEQYF.

The chain combines TRBV5-8 with TRBJ1-5; unclear D gene. Germline V lookup: CDR1 SGHTS, CDR2 YDEGEE. The CDR3 sequence is 14 residues long. The V gene lost 4 bases and the J gene lost 9 bases, with 17 bases spanning the gap. The CDR3: CASSPRTAGGPQHF. CDR3 sequence (DNA): TGTGCCAGCAGCCCCCGGACCGCGGGAGGGCCCCAGCATTTT.

This clone was recorded once. This rearrangement joins TRBV24-1 to TRBJ1-6; no reliable D call. Trimming pared 9 bases from V and 6 bases from J, leaving 11 bases between. Germline V CDR1 and CDR2: KGHDR, SFDVKD. This CDR3 is built from 13 residues. CDR3 region: CATPLRGNSPLHF. The DNA of the CDR3 is TGTGCCACCCCCCTGAGAGGTAATTCACCCCTCCACTTT.

This clone occurred once. The chain employs TRBV28 and TRBJ1-2, with TRBD1 as a possible D gene (6 bases). In germline, CDR1 is MDHEN, CDR2 SYDVKM. The V and J ends lost 6 bases and 7 bases respectively, with 15 bases between them. This CDR3 has 13 residues. Here the CDR3 DNA reads TGTGCCAGCAGCCCCGGGACACGGCTTGGCTACACCTTC. Its translation: CASSPGTRLGYTF.

This chain uses TRBV19 with TRBJ2-1; a possible D gene is TRBD1 (5 bases). Germline V gene sequence: CDR1 LNHDA, CDR2 SQIVND (reference sequence). V lost 5 bases to trimming and J lost 2 bases, with 25 bases between them. This CDR3 is 19 amino acids long. The DNA of the CDR3 is TGTGCCAGTAGTTCCCCAACCGCAAGCAGCAGGGCGACCTACAATGAGCAGTTCTTC. Amino acid sequence: CASSSPTASSRATYNEQFF.

This chain links TRBV5-4 with TRBJ1-2, with D possibly TRBD1 on 5 matching bases. The CDR3 has 14 residues. V was cut by 3 bases and J by 8 bases, with 17 bases left in between. CDR1 SGHNT and CDR2 YYREEE come from the germline V gene (reference sequence). The CDR3, as DNA: TGTGCCAGCAGCTGGCAGGATGTGTCAGGGGGCTACACCTTC. Translated: CASSWQDVSGGYTF.

The gene calls are TRBV21-1 and TRBJ1-2. TRBV21-1 is labeled a pseudogene. This CDR3 has 15 residues. In nucleotides, the CDR3 is TGTGCCAGCAGCAATGAGGCAGACCTTAACTATGGCTACACCTTC. It codes for CASSNEADLNYGYTF.

This clone was counted between two and nine times. The V gene is TRBV4-1, the J gene TRBJ2-1; 12 nucleotides line up with TRBD2. CDR1 and CDR2 (germline): MGHRA, YSYEKL. There are 17 residues in the CDR3. V was clipped by 5 bases and J by 4 bases; unmatched bases: 9. CDR3 residues: CASSSRLAGAQYNEQFF. The CDR3 DNA follows: TGCGCCAGCAGCTCCCGACTAGCGGGGGCCCAGTACAATGAGCAGTTCTTC.

The genes are TRBV19 and TRBJ2-7; 9 bases line up with TRBD1. Germline values: CDR1 LNHDA, CDR2 SQIVND (reference sequence). Losses at the gene ends were 6 bases for V and 5 bases for J; bases not matched to a gene: 8. This CDR3 contains 14 residues. The CDR3 is CASSLRQGVNEQYF. For the CDR3, the DNA is TGTGCCAGTAGCCTTAGACAGGGGGTCAACGAGCAGTACTTC.